This T cell receptor beta chain derives from a study of identical twins. General study results and limits: Not following the same donors, the study drew its conclusions from cross-sectional statistical analysis. Excess low generation probability was seen in twin-shared out-of-frame alpha sequences.

On this clonotype itself: Antigen specificity is unknown.

Donors were all healthy Caucasians. V lost 3 bases and J lost 2, with 14 bases in between. This CDR3 contains 15 residues. CDR1 and CDR2 from the germline V gene are DFQATT and SNEGSKA (reference sequence). TCRdb independently ran MiXCR on the 5' RACE reads; one entry per CDR3 protein. Counted here are 1.5 million to 2 million distinct CDR3 sequences, 25% to 35% occurring once; the ten biggest clones make up about 0.27%. The sequenced material came from cord blood. This clonotype was sampled from a newborn girl in good health. This chain uses TRBV20-1 with TRBJ2-1; unclear D gene. This CDR3 reads CSARGFSAAYNEQFF. CDR3 coding DNA: TGCAGTGCTAGGGGGTTTTCTGCAGCCTACAATGAGCAGTTCTTC.